This T cell receptor (beta chain) was recorded in a study of blood T cells in healthy people across ages. For the second PCR, which ran for about 7 to 12 cycles, a sample-barcoded 5' primer and a J-beta primer mix were used. One entry per CDR3 protein results from TCRdb running MiXCR on the 5' RACE reads. This sample has approximately 2,000,000 distinct CDR3 sequences; about 39% occur once, and the top ten carry about 21%. The CDR3 runs to 15 residues. Trimming took off 7 bases at V and 4 bases at J, with 19 bases between the two ends. Germline assignment: CDR1 MNHEY and CDR2 SVGAGI. The genes are TRBV6-5 and TRBJ1-1; tentative D call: TRBD1 (5 bases). The source is a human donor in good health. Sequences were obtained from blood. CDR3 sequence (DNA): TGTGCCAGCACCCCAAAGCAGGGCGGTAGCACTGAAGCTTTCTTT. Protein sequence: CASTPKQGGSTEAFF.